A selection of T cell receptor beta chains follows, all from one sample in a study of cytomegalovirus exposure and HLA in healthy donors. Clones were sequenced by immunoSEQ multiplex PCR, and TCRdb holds only the in-frame ones, with some missing. The sample has about 350,000 clones; 87% are singletons. Specimen: PBMCs. The receptors here all came from a woman aged 25 to 45 in good health and CMV-seropositive. The CDR3 runs from the conserved cysteine through the conserved F or W. D genes are given only for firm matches. Some rows have no size entry. The others give once, few or many, or a class for an expanded clone.

>NA|TRBV5-1|TRBJ2-1|NA
CASSLASTSYNEQFF
TGCGCCAGCAGCTTGGCCAGCACATCCTACAATGAGCAGTTCTTC
>TRBD1|TRBV6-6|TRBJ2-7|few
CASSYTPGQLNEQYF
TGTGCCAGCAGTTACACACCGGGACAGTTAAACGAGCAGTACTTC
>NA|TRBV6-5|TRBJ1-3|NA
CASSYMASTGNTIYF
TGTGCCAGCAGTTACATGGCCAGCACTGGAAACACCATATATTTT
>NA|TRBV27|TRBJ2-6|NA
CASSSEGFSGANVLTF
TGTGCCAGCAGTTCAGAGGGCTTCTCTGGGGCCAACGTCCTGACTTTC
>NA|TRBV5-6|TRBJ1-5|NA
CASSLRATSNQPQHF
TGTGCCAGCAGCTTGAGGGCAACCAGCAATCAGCCCCAGCATTTT
>NA|TRBV9|TRBJ1-2|NA
CASSADGGGYGYTF
TGTGCCAGCAGCGCGGACGGAGGCGGCTATGGCTACACCTTC
>TRBD2|TRBV7-3|TRBJ2-3|NA
CASSRDYTDTQYF
TGTGCCAGCAGCCGGGACTACACAGATACGCAGTATTTT
>TRBD1|TRBV14|TRBJ2-7|NA
CASSARQGAGEQYF
TGTGCCAGCAGCGCGCGACAGGGGGCGGGCGAGCAGTACTTC
>TRBD1|TRBV7-9|TRBJ2-7|NA
CASSSGQQTYEQYF
TGTGCCAGCAGCTCGGGACAGCAAACCTACGAGCAGTACTTC
>NA|TRBV4-1|TRBJ1-6|NA
CASSQDRTDNSPLHF
TGCGCCAGCAGCCAAGATAGGACAGACAATTCACCCCTCCACTTT
>TRBD1|TRBV28|TRBJ2-2|NA
CASRRQGAIGTGELFF
TGTGCCAGCAGACGACAGGGGGCGATTGGCACCGGGGAGCTGTTTTTT
>NA|TRBV9|TRBJ2-3|NA
CASSVVAGGRTDTQYF
TGTGCCAGCAGCGTAGTGGCGGGCGGTAGAACAGATACGCAGTATTTT
>TRBD2|TRBV2|TRBJ2-3|NA
CASRGGDITDTQYF
TGTGCCAGCAGGGGGGGGGATATCACAGATACGCAGTATTTT
>NA|TRBV6-5|TRBJ2-7|NA
CASSYSRVAVEQYF
TGTGCCAGCAGTTACTCGCGGGTCGCGGTCGAGCAGTACTTC
>TRBD2|TRBV11-2|TRBJ2-7|NA
CASSLDPPGTGTSGSNEQYF
TGTGCCAGCAGCTTAGATCCGCCGGGGACGGGGACTAGCGGGAGTAACGAGCAGTACTTC
>NA|TRBV19|TRBJ2-1|NA
CASSIGSSAYNEQFF
TGTGCCAGTAGTATCGGGTCTAGCGCCTACAATGAGCAGTTCTTC
>NA|TRBV28|TRBJ2-2|NA
CASSSYPISAGTGELFF
TGTGCCAGCAGTTCTTACCCGATTAGCGCTGGCACCGGGGAGCTGTTTTTT
>NA|TRBV27|TRBJ2-1|few
CASSLNNEQFF
TGTGCCAGCAGCCTGAACAATGAGCAGTTCTTC
>TRBD1|TRBV28|TRBJ2-7|NA
CASRPTGTDNTMQYF
TGTGCCAGCAGACCAACCGGGACAGACAATACGATGCAGTACTTC
>TRBD2|TRBV6-5|TRBJ2-7|NA
CASRSSGGASYEQYF
TGTGCCAGCAGGAGTAGCGGGGGGGCCTCCTACGAGCAGTACTTC
>NA|TRBV7-8|TRBJ2-5|NA
CASSSWDGQETQYF
TGTGCCAGCAGCTCTTGGGACGGCCAAGAGACCCAGTACTTC
>TRBD2|TRBV29-1|TRBJ2-3|NA
CSVEKAGGVDTQYF
TGCAGCGTTGAAAAAGCGGGGGGGGTAGATACGCAGTATTTT
>TRBD1|TRBV7-3|TRBJ2-6|NA
CASRQGVISGANVLTF
TGTGCCAGTAGACAGGGGGTAATCTCTGGGGCCAACGTCCTGACTTTC
>TRBD2|TRBV7-3|TRBJ2-2|few
CASRPGLAGSGELFF
TGTGCCAGCAGGCCGGGACTAGCGGGATCCGGGGAGCTGTTTTTT
>TRBD1|TRBV19|TRBJ2-4|NA
CASSRQGALEKNIQYF
TGTGCCAGTAGCCGACAGGGGGCGCTTGAGAAAAACATTCAGTACTTC
>NA|TRBV2|TRBJ1-2|few
CASRGFDYGYTF
TGTGCCAGCAGGGGGTTTGACTATGGCTACACCTTC
>TRBD1|TRBV5-1|TRBJ1-6|few
CASSFTDRDNSPLHF
TGCGCCAGCAGCTTCACCGACAGGGATAATTCACCCCTCCACTTT
>TRBD2|TRBV11-2|TRBJ2-5|NA
CASSSGLAGGPGETQYF
TGTGCCAGCAGCTCCGGACTAGCGGGGGGGCCGGGAGAGACCCAGTACTTC
>TRBD2|TRBV5-4|TRBJ2-1|NA
CASSQAGGAYNEQFF
TGTGCCAGCAGCCAAGCGGGAGGAGCCTACAATGAGCAGTTCTTC
>TRBD2|TRBV11-3|TRBJ2-1|NA
CASSLEGLAGGDEQFF
TGTGCCAGCAGCTTAGAAGGACTAGCGGGAGGGGATGAGCAGTTCTTC
>NA|TRBV7-9|TRBJ1-2|NA
CASRSSLLEGQVNGYTF
TGTGCCAGCAGATCCTCGCTGTTGGAGGGGCAGGTGAATGGCTACACCTTC